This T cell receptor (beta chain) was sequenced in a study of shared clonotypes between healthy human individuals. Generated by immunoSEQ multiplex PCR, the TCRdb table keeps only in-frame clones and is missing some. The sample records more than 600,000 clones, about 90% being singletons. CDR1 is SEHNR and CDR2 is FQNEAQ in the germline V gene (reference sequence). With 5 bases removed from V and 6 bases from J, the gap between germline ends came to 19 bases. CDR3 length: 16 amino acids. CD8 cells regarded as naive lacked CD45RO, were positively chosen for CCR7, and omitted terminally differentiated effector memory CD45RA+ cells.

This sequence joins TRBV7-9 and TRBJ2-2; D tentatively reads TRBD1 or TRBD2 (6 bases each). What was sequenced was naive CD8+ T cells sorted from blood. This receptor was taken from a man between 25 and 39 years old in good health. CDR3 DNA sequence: TGTGCCAGCAGCCCTTCGCCGGGGGCTGGGGCCGGGGAGCTGTTTTTT. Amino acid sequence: CASSPSPGAGAGELFF. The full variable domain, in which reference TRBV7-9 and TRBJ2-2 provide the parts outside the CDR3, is DTGVSQNPRHKITKRGQNVTFRCDPISEHNRLYWYRQTLGQGPEFLTYFQNEAQLEKSRLLSDRFSAERPKGSFSTLEIQRTEQGDSAMYLCASSPSPGAGAGELFFGEGSRLTVL.